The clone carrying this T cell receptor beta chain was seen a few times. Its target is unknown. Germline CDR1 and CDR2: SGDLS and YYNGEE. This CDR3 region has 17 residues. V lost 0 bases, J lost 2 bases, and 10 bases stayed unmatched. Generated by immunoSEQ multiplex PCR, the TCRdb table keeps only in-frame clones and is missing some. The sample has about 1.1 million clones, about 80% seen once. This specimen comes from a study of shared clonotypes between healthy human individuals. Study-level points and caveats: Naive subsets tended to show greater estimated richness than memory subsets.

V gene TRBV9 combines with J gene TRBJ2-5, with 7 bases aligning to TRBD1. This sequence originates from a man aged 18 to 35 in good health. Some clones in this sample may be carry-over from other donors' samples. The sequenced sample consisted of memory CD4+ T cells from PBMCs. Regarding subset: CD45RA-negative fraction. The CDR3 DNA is TGTGCCAGCAGCGTAGGAGGAAGGGGGACAGTACAAGAGACCCAGTACTTC. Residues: CASSVGGRGTVQETQYF.